Below are 15 T cell receptor beta chains sequenced from a single sample in a study of low-dose radiotherapy and immunotherapy resistance in tumors (dated by TCRdb to between 2021 and 2024). Superscript III and a set of TRAV- and TRBV-specific primers were used to synthesize first-strand cDNA, so that both TCRalpha and TCRbeta chains were covered. TCRs were amplified for 20 to 25 PCR cycles with Phusion, using a constant-region primer paired with the adapter attached to the V primers. The public sequencing data were trimmed at Q25 with fastp and processed into clonotypes with MiXCR by TCRdb, which kept only in-frame beta chains. For every CDR3 protein sequence, its rows merge into one entry that carries the most common genes and DNA. This sample holds 13,000 or so distinct CDR3 sequences; roughly 72% were observed only once. The ten largest clones represent roughly 3.1% of the sample. These receptors originate from a human donor with advanced metastatic prostate, ovarian, gallbladder or colorectal cancer (not recorded which). This table probably holds off-target reads from a library built for another chain.

The chain carries TRBV29-1 and TRBJ1-1; D perhaps matches TRBD1 (5 bases). The CDR3 loop spans 16 amino acids. The germline V gene encodes CDR1 SQVTM and CDR2 ANQGSEA. Trimming stripped 6 bases from V and 4 bases from J, with 24 bases between. The DNA of the CDR3 is TGCAGCGTCAGCGGGGGGGGGGTCGGTTTGACCACTGAAGCTTTCTTT. It translates to CSVSGGGVGLTTEAFF.

The chain employs TRBV6-2 or TRBV6-3 and TRBJ2-3; no clear D gene. Germline V gene data show CDR1 as MNHEY and CDR2 as SVGEGT. This CDR3 contains 12 residues. The V end lost 5 bases, the J end lost 6 bases, and 9 bases lay between the germline ends. The CDR3 loop reads CASSEGRDTQYF. DNA of the CDR3: TGTGCCAGCAGTGAAGGAAGGGATACGCAGTATTTT.

The chain combines TRBV20-1 with TRBJ2-3; no clear D gene. V shed 4 bases and J shed 1 base, with 15 bases lying between them. CDR1 is DFQATT and CDR2 is SNEGSKA in the germline V gene (reference sequence). CDR3 length equals 15 residues. The CDR3 is CSANRAERGTDTQYF. In nucleotides, the CDR3 is TGCAGTGCTAACCGTGCGGAGCGAGGCACAGATACGCAGTATTTT.

V and J are TRBV15 and TRBJ1-2; D call uncertain. With 0 bases removed from V and 8 bases from J, the gap between germline ends came to 13 bases. Germline-derived CDR1 and CDR2 are LNHNV and YYDKDF (reference sequence). This CDR3 has 14 residues. For the CDR3, the DNA is TGTGCCACCAGCAGAGATAGGGAGTCGGGCGGCTACACCTTC. It specifies CATSRDRESGGYTF.

The chain is built from TRBV6-7 and TRBJ2-1; 11 bases fit TRBD2. TRBV6-7 is noted as an ORF with a role that remains uncertain. This CDR3 spans 16 amino acids. The ends lost 5 bases at V and 6 bases at J; junction bases unmatched: 9. CDR3 in DNA: TGTGCCAGCAGTGCCCATCTAGCGGGAGGCTCCAATGAGCAGTTCTTC. It is translated as CASSAHLAGGSNEQFF.

This clonotype was found a few times. The rearrangement uses TRBV14 and TRBJ2-1; tentatively, D is TRBD1 (5 bases). From germline, CDR1 is SGHDN and CDR2 FVKESK. CDR3 length: 13 residues. Trimming cost V 0 bases and J 9 bases, with 9 bases left between them. This chain's CDR3 is CASSQDQGREQFF. The DNA of the CDR3 is TGTGCCAGCAGCCAAGATCAGGGTCGTGAGCAGTTCTTC.

The J gene is TRBJ2-2, the V gene TRBV4-3; D call uncertain. Trimming pared 6 bases from V and 5 bases from J, leaving 25 bases between. The length of the CDR3 is 18 residues. Germline loops: CDR1 LGHNA, CDR2 YSLEER. The DNA for the CDR3 is TGCGCCAGCAGTCGGGCAACTCCGGCGGCTCTAGGGACCGGGGAGCTGTTTTTT. It encodes CASSRATPAALGTGELFF.

The V and J genes are TRBV12-3 or TRBV12-4 and TRBJ2-7, with 7 nucleotides matching TRBD2. The V segment lost 8 bases and the J segment 2 bases; nucleotides outside the gene matches: 9. There are 14 residues in the CDR3. CDR3 DNA sequence: TGTGCCAGCCGTAGCGGGCTGAATACCTACGAGCAGTACTTC. Protein: CASRSGLNTYEQYF.

This rearrangement joins TRBV5-6 to TRBJ1-5, with 7 bases matching TRBD1. Germline CDR1 is SGHDT and CDR2 is YYEEEE. Trimming removed 0 bases from V and 5 bases from J; junction bases left unmatched: 2. The CDR3 is made up of 14 amino acids. The CDR3 DNA sequence: TGTGCCAGCAGCTTGGGGGACAGATATCAGCCCCAGCATTTT. This encodes CASSLGDRYQPQHF.

The gene calls are TRBV7-2 and TRBJ1-5; tentatively, D is TRBD1 (6 bases). V gave up 5 bases and J gave up 7 bases, with 12 bases separating them. CDR3 size: 13 residues. Germline lookup yields CDR1 SGHTA and CDR2 FQGNSA. The CDR3 spells CASSIRGRQPQHF. CDR3 nucleotides: TGTGCCAGCAGCATTCGGGGGCGCCAGCCCCAGCATTTT.

DNA of the CDR3: TGTGCCAGCAGTTTAACTGGTGATACGCAGTATTTT. As protein: CASSLTGDTQYF. This chain connects TRBV28 to TRBJ2-3; no definite D call. Per germline, CDR1 MDHEN and CDR2 SYDVKM. The CDR3 is 12 amino acids. Trimming removed 2 bases from V and 6 bases from J, with 6 bases in between.

The J gene is TRBJ2-7, the V gene TRBV28; no clear D. CDR1 and CDR2 (germline): MDHEN, SYDVKM. Trimming shortened V by 7 bases and J by 2 bases, and 15 bases separated the two germline ends. This CDR3 is 14 amino acids long. CDR3 in DNA: TGTGCCAGCACCTGGGGTAGCTTTGCCTACGAGCAGTACTTC. The encoded protein is CASTWGSFAYEQYF.

This clonotype was counted a few times. The rearrangement joins TRBV12-2 to TRBJ2-7. TRBV12-2 corresponds to a pseudogene. CDR3 size: 11 residues. The CDR3, as DNA: TGTGCAAGTCGCTTAGTGTACGAGCAGTACTTC. Amino acid sequence: CASRLVYEQYF.

The chain employs TRBV18 and TRBJ1-1; perhaps TRBD1 as D (6 bases). The CDR3 consists of 15 residues. V lost 3 bases to trimming and J lost 1 base, with 12 bases between them. The germline V gene has CDR1 KGHSH and CDR2 LQKENI. CDR3 DNA: TGTGCCAGCTCACCGCGACAGGCCACGAACACTGAAGCTTTCTTT. Protein: CASSPRQATNTEAFF.

V and J are TRBV25-1 and TRBJ1-4; unclear D gene. The CDR3 consists of 13 residues. Germline CDR1 is MGHDK and CDR2 is SYGVNS. The germline V and J ends were trimmed by 8 bases and 5 bases, with 12 bases remaining between them. DNA of the CDR3: TGTGCCAGCCGACAAGTGGCCAATGAAAAACTGTTTTTT. This encodes CASRQVANEKLFF.